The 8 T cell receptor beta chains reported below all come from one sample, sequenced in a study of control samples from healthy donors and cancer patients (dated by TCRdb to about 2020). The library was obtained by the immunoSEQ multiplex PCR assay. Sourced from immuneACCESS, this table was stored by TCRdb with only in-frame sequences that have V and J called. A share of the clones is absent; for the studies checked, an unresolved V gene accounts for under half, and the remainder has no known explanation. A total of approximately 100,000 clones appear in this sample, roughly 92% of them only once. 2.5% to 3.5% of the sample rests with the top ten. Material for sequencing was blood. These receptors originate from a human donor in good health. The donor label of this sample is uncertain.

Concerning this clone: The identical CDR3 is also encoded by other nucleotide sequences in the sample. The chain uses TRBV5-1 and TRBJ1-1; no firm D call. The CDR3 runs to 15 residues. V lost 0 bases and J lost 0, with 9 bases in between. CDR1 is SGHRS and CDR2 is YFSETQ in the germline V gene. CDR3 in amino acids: CASSLGTVMNTEAFF. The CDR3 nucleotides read TGCGCCAGCAGCTTGGGGACGGTCATGAACACTGAAGCTTTCTTT.

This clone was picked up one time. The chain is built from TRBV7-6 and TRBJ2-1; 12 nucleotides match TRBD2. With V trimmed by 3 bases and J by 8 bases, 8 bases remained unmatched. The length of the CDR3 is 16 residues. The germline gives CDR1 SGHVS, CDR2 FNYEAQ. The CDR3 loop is CASSFKLAGGRDEQFF. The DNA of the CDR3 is TGTGCCAGCAGCTTCAAACTAGCGGGGGGAAGGGATGAGCAGTTCTTC. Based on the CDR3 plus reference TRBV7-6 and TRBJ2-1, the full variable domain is GAGVSQSPRYKVTKRGQDVALRCDPISGHVSLYWYRQALGQGPEFLTYFNYEAQQDKSGLPNDRFSAERPEGSISTLTIQRTEQRDSAMYRCASSFKLAGGRDEQFFGPGTRLTVL.

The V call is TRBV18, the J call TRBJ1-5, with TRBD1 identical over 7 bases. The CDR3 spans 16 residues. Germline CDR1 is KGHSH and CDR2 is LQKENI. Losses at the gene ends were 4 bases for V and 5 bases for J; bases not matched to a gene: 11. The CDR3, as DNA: TGTGCCAGCTCACTATTACAGGGGAGTCGGGATCAGCCCCAGCATTTT. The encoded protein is CASSLLQGSRDQPQHF. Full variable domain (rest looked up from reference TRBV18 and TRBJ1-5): NAGVMQNPRHLVRRRGQEARLRCSPMKGHSHVYWYRQLPEEGLKFMVYLQKENIIDESGMPKERFSAEFPKEGPSILRIQQVVRGDSAAYFCASSLLQGSRDQPQHFGDGTRLSIL.

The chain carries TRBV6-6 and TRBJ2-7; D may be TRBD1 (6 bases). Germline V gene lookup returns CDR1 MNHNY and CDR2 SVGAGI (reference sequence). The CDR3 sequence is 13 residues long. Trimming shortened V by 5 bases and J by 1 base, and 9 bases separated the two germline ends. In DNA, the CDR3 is TGTGCCAGCAGTCTCGGACAGTCCTACGAGCAGTACGTC. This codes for CASSLGQSYEQYV.

CDR3 DNA: TGTGCCAGCAGCTTGGGGGGGCAATACTCCTACGAGCAGTACTTC. It yields the protein CASSLGGQYSYEQYF. The genes are TRBV5-5 and TRBJ2-7; tentative D call: TRBD1 (6 bases). The length of the CDR3 is 15 residues. Deletions cut 0 bases from V and 0 bases from J, with 10 bases between. Germline-derived CDR1 and CDR2 are SGHKS and YYEKEE (reference sequence).

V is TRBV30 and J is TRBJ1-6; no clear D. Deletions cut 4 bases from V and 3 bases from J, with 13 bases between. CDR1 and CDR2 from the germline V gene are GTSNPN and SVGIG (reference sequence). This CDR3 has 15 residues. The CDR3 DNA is TGTGCCTGGAAGAGGGAATCAAACTATAATTCACCCCTCCACTTT. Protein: CAWKRESNYNSPLHF.

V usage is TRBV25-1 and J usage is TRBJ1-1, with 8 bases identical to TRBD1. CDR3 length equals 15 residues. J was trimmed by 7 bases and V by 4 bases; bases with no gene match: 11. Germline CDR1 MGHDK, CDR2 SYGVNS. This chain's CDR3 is CASSAPVRGRNEAFF. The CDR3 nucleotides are TGTGCCAGCAGTGCTCCCGTCAGGGGGCGAAATGAAGCTTTCTTT.

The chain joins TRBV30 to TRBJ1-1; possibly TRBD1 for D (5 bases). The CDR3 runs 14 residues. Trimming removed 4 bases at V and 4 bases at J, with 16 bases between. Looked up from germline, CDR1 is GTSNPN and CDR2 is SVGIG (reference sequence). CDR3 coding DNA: TGTGCCTGGACGGGGGTACGACCCGGCACTGAAGCTTTCTTT. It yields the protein CAWTGVRPGTEAFF.